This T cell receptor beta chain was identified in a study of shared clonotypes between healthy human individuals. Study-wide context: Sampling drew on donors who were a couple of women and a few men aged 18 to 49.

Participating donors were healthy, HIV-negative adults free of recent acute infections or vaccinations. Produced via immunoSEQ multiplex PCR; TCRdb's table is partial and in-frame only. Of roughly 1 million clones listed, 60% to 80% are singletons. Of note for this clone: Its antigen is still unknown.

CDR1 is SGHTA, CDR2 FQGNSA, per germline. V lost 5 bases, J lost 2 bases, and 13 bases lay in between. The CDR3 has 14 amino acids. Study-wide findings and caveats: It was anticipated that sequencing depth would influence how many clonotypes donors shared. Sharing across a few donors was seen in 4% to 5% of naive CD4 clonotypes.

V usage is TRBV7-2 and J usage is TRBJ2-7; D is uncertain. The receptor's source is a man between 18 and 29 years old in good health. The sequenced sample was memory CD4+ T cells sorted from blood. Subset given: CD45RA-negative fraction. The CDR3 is CASSPQSVPYEQYF. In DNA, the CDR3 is TGTGCCAGCAGCCCCCAGTCGGTCCCCTACGAGCAGTACTTC.